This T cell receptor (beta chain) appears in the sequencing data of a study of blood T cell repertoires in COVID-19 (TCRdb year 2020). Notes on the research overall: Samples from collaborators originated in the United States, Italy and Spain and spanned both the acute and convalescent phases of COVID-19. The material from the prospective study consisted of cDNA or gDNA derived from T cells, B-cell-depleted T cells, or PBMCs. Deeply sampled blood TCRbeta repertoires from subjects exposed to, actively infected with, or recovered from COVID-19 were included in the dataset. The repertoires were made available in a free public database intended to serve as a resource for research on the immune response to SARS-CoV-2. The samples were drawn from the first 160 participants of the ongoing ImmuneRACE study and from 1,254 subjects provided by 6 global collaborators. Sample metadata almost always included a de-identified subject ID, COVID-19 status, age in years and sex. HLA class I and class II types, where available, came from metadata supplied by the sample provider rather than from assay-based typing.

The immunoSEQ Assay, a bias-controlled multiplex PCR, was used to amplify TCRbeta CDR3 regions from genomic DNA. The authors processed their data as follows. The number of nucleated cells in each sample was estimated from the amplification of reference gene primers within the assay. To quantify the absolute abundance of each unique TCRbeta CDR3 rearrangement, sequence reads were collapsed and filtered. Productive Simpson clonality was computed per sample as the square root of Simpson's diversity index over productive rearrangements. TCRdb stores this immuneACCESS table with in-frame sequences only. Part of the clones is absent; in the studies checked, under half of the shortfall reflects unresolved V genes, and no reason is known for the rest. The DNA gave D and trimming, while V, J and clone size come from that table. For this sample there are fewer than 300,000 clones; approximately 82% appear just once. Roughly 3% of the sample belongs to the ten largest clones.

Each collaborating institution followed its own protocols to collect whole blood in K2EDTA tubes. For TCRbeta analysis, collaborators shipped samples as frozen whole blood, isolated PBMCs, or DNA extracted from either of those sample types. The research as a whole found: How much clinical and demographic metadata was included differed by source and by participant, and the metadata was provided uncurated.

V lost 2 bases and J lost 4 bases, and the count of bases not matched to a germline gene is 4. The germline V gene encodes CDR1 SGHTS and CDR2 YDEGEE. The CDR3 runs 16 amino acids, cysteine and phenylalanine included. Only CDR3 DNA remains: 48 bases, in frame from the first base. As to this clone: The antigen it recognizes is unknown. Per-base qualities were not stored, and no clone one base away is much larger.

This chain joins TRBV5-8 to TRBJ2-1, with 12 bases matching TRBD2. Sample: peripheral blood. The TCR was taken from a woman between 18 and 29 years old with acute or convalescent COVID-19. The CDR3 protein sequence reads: CASSLGLAGIYNEQFF. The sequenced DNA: TGTGCCAGCAGCTTAGGACTAGCGGGGATTTACAATGAGCAGTTCTTC.